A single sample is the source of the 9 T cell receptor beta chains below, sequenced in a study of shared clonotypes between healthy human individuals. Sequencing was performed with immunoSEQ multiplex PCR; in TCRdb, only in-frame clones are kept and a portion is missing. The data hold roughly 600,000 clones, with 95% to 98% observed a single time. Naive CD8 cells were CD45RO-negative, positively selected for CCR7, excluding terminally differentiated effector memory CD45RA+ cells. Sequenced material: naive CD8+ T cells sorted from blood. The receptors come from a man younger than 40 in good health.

The CDR3: CASSRGEGPNNEKLFF. In DNA form, the CDR3 reads TGCGCCAGCAGCCGAGGAGAGGGTCCGAATAATGAAAAACTGTTTTTT. This rearrangement joins TRBV4-1 to TRBJ1-4; no firm D call. This CDR3 is 16 amino acids long. The germline V gene has CDR1 MGHRA and CDR2 YSYEKL. The V end lost 4 bases, the J end lost 4 bases, and 16 bases lay between the germline ends.

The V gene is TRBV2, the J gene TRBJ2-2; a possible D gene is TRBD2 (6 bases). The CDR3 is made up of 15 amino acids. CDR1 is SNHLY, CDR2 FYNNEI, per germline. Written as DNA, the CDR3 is TGTACCGGCAGGCTTGAGGGAGCGGGCACCGGGGAGCTGTTTTTT. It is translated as CTGRLEGAGTGELFF.

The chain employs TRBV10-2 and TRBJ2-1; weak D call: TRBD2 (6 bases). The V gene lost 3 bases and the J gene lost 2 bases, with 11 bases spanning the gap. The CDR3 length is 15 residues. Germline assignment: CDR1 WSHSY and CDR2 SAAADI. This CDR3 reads CASSDSAGPYNEQFF. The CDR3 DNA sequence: TGCGCCAGCAGTGACTCCGCGGGGCCCTACAATGAGCAGTTCTTC.

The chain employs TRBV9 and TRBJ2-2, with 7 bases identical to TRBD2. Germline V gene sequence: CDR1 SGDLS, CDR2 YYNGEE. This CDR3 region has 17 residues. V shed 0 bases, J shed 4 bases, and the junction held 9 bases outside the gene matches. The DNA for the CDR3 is TGTGCCAGCAGCGTAGAAAGGGCGGGAGTGGGCACCGGGGAGCTGTTTTTT. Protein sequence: CASSVERAGVGTGELFF.

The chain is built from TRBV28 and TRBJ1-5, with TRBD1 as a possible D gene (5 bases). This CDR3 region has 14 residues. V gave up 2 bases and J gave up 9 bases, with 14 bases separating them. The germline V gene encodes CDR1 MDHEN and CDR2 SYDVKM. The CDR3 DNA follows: TGTGCCAGCAGTTTAGAAGAGCAGGGTCGGCCCCAGCATTTT. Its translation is CASSLEEQGRPQHF.

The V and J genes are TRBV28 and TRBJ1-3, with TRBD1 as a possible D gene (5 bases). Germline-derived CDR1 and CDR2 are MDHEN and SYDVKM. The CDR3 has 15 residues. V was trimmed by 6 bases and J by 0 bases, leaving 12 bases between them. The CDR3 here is CASSPGTDSGNTIYF. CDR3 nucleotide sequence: TGTGCCAGCAGCCCCGGGACGGACTCTGGAAACACCATATATTTT.

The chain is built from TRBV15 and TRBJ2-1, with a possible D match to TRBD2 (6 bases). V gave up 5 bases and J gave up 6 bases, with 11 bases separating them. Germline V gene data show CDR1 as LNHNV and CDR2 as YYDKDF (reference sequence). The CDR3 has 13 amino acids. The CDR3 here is CATSSRRGNEQFF. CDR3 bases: TGTGCCACCAGCTCCCGGAGGGGCAATGAGCAGTTCTTC. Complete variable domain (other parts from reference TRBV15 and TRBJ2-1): DAMVIQNPRYQVTQFGKPVTLSCSQTLNHNVMYWYQQKSSQAPKLLFHYYDKDFNNEADTPDNFQSRRPNTSFCFLDIRSPGLGDTAMYLCATSSRRGNEQFFGPGTRLTVL.

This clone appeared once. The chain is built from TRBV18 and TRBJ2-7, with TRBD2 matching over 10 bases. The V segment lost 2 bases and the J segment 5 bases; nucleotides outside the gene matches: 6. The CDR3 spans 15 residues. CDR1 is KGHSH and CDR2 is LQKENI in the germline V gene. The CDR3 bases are TGTGCCAGCTCACCAACCCCTCTAGCGGGAGACGAGCAGTACTTC. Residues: CASSPTPLAGDEQYF.

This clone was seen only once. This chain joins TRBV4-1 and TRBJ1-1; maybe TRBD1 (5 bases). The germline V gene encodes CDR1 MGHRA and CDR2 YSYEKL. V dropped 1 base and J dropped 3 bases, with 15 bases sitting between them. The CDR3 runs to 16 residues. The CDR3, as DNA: TGCGCCAGCAGCCAAGGTTCCGGGGGGACGGACACTGAAGCTTTCTTT. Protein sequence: CASSQGSGGTDTEAFF.